This T cell receptor beta chain was observed in a study of Tregs in tolerant kidney transplant recipients. CD4+CD25+CD127- Tregs, CD4+CD25- non-Tregs, CD4 and CD8 cells were sorted. From germline, CDR1 is SGDLS and CDR2 YYNGEE. The CDR3 has 18 residues. J gave up 3 bases and V 0 bases, and 13 bases lay outside the gene matches. The assay was immunoSEQ multiplex PCR, and TCRdb's table has in-frame clones only and misses some. The table records some 90,000 clones, around nine tenths of them present only once. For this clone: The antigen is undetermined.

Study observations and caveats: The small number of patients limits these findings pending further validation. Expanding Tregs on activated donor B cells appeared to best identify donor-specific TCRbeta clones. This study did not directly address biological reproducibility.

This clonotype originated in a human donor in good health. The chain has TRBV9 and TRBJ1-1; 8 bases fit TRBD1. Source material: CD8+ T cells from blood. The CDR3 bases are TGTGCCAGCAGCGTAGGTACCCGCAGGGGGCTCGAGGACACTGAAGCTTTCTTT. Translated, it gives CASSVGTRRGLEDTEAFF.